The text below deals with one T cell receptor beta chain. Libraries were prepared by immunoSEQ multiplex PCR; TCRdb keeps only in-frame clonotypes and omits some of them. The table shows approximately 71,000 clones, with 88% occurring only once. This specimen belongs to a study of T cell responses to AZD1222 COVID-19 vaccine. Germline V gene lookup returns CDR1 MNHNS and CDR2 SASEGT. Deletions cut 2 bases from V and 7 bases from J, with 21 bases between. The CDR3 is made up of 17 amino acids. Sequencing used peripheral blood, obtained on day 0 of AZD1222 vaccination. The sequence derives from an adult in good health. This sequence joins TRBV6-1 and TRBJ2-1, with D maybe TRBD2 (7 bases). The chain's CDR3 is CASSEPSPGGLLNEQFF. The CDR3 DNA sequence: TGTGCCAGCAGTGAACCGTCGCCGGGGGGCCTTTTAAATGAGCAGTTCTTC.